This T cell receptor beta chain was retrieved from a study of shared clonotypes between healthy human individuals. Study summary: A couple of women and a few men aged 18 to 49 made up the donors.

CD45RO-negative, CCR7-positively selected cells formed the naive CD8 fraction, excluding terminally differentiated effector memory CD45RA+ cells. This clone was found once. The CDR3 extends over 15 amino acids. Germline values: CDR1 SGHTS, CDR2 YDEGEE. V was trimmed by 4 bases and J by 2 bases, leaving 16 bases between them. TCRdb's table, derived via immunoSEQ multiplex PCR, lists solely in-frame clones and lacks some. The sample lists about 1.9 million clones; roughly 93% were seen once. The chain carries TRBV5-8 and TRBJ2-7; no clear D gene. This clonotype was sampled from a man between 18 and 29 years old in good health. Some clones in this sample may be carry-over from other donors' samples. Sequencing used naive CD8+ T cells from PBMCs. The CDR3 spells CASSPEVHRPYEQYF. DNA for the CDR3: TGTGCCAGCAGCCCAGAGGTCCACAGACCCTACGAGCAGTACTTC.